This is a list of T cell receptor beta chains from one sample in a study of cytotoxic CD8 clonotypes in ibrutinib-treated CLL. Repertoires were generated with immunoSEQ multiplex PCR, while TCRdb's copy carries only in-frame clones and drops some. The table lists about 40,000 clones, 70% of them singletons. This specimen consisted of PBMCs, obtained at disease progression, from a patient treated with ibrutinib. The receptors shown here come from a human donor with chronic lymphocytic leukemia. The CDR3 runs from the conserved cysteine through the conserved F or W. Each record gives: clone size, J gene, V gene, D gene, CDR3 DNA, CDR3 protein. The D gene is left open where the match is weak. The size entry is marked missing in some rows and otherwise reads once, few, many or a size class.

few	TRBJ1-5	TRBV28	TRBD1	TGTGCCAGCGTCGGACAGGGGAGTATGGGCAATCAGCCCCAGCATTTT	CASVGQGSMGNQPQHF
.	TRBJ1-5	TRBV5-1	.	TGCGCCAGCAGCCTCCTTATAGGGGATCAGCCCCAGCATTTT	CASSLLIGDQPQHF
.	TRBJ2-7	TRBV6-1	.	TGTGCCAGCGGCGTTAGGGGCTTC	CASGVRGF
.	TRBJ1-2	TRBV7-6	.	TGTGCCAGCAGCGCCAGTGTTCACTATGGCTACACCTTC	CASSASVHYGYTF
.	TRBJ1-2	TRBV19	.	TGTGCCAGTAGTCGGAAGGGGTGGTACGGAGATGGCTACACCTTC	CASSRKGWYGDGYTF
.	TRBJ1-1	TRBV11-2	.	TGTGCCAGCAGCTTAGGGCGGGGGGCCACTGAAGCTTTCTTT	CASSLGRGATEAFF
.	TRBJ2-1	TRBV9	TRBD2	TGTGCCAGCAGCGCGACCGGGACTAGCGACAATGAGCAGTTCTTC	CASSATGTSDNEQFF
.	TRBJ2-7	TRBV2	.	TGTGCCAGCAGCCGAAGAGACACGGTATTCAGCTCCTACGAGCAGTACTTC	CASSRRDTVFSSYEQYF
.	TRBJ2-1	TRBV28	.	TGTGCCAGCAGTTCGAATCTCTACAATGAGCAGTTCTTC	CASSSNLYNEQFF
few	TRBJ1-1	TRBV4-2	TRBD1	TGTGCCAGCAGCCAAGACGCTATCGGACAGGGATCGAACACTGAAGCTTTCTTT	CASSQDAIGQGSNTEAFF
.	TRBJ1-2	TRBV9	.	TGTGCCAGCAGCGCCGGGACACGGGGATTCTCTAACTATGGCTACACCTTC	CASSAGTRGFSNYGYTF
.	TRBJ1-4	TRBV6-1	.	TGTGCCAGCAGTGACTTTCAGGGGCAAGGTGAAAAACTGTTTTTT	CASSDFQGQGEKLFF
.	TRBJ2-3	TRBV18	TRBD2	TGTGCCAGCTCCCCGACTAGCGGGGCAGATACGCAGTATTTT	CASSPTSGADTQYF
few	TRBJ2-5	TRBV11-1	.	TGTGCCAGCAGCTCAGGGTACCAAGAGACCCAGTACTTC	CASSSGYQETQYF
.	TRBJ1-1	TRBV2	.	TGTGCCAGCAAGTATGGGGGCAGGATGAACACTGAAGCTTTCTTT	CASKYGGRMNTEAFF
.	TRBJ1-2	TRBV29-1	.	TGCAGCGTTGAAGGGGGCCTCGTCAGGCTCTTC	CSVEGGLVRLF
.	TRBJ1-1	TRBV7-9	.	TGTGCCAGCAGCTTAGTCGGGAGTACTGAAGCTTTCTTT	CASSLVGSTEAFF
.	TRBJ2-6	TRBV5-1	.	TGCGCCAGCAGCTTGGAAGGGTTTGGGGCCAACGTCCTGACTTTC	CASSLEGFGANVLTF
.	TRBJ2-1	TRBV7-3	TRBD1	TGTGCCAGCAGTCCCGTTGGCCAGGGGGCTGGGAATGAGCAGTTCTTC	CASSPVGQGAGNEQFF
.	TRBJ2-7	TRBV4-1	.	TGCGCCAGCAGCCAAGTCGCAGTTTCCGAGCAGTACTTC	CASSQVAVSEQYF
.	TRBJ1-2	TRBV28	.	TGTGCCAGCACCAGCCGTGGGTATGGCTACACCTTC	CASTSRGYGYTF
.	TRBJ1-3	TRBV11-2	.	TGTGCCAGCAGCTTAGATGAGGGGGACGGAAACACCATATATTTT	CASSLDEGDGNTIYF
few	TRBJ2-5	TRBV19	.	TGTGCCAGTAGTATGGGCCGTCAGGGGCTGGAGACCCAGTACTTC	CASSMGRQGLETQYF
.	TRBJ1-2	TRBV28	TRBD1	TGTGCCAGCAGCGAACAGGGGGCCGGACGTGGCTACACCTTC	CASSEQGAGRGYTF
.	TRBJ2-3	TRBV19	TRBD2	TGTGCCAGCCTAGCGGGAGATGCGCAGTATTTT	CASLAGDAQYF
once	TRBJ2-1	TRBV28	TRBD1	TGTGCCAGCAGTGGGGGGACAGGGTGGTGGAATGAGCAGTTCTTC	CASSGGTGWWNEQFF
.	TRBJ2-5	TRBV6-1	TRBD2	TGTGCCAGCAGCTATAGCGGGGGGGCGGAGACCCAGTACTTC	CASSYSGGAETQYF
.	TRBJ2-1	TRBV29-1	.	TGCAGCGTTGATATGGACAATTTTTACAATGAGCAGTTCTTC	CSVDMDNFYNEQFF
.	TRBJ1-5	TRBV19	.	TGTGCCAGTAGCCCCGGGGGCCCTGGACCCCAGCATTTT	CASSPGGPGPQHF
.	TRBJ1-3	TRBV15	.	TGTGCCACCAGCAGAGATATAGTATCCAGAGGAAACACCATATATTTT	CATSRDIVSRGNTIYF
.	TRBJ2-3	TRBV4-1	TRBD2	TGCGCCAGCAGCCAACTAGCGGGGCCTAGCACAGATACGCAGTATTTT	CASSQLAGPSTDTQYF
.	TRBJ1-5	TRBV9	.	TGTGCCAGCAGCGTAGGATTTCGGGTGGATCAGCCCCAGCATTTT	CASSVGFRVDQPQHF
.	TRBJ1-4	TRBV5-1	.	TGCGCCAGCAGCCCCGTTGATCCTGAAAAACTGTTTTTT	CASSPVDPEKLFF
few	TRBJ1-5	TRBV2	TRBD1	TGTGCCAGCAGTACACGACAGGGGCACGGCGGGGGTAGCAATCAGCCCCAGCATTTT	CASSTRQGHGGGSNQPQHF
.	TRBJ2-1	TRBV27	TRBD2	TGTGCCAGCAGTTCCGCTAGCGGGTTTATAGGGGAGCAGTTCTTC	CASSSASGFIGEQFF
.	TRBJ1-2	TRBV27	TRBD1	TGTGCCAGCAGTTTAGCCGGGACAGGGTATGGCTACACCTTC	CASSLAGTGYGYTF
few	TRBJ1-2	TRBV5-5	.	TGTGCCAGCAGCCCCATCTCAGCTAACTATGGCTACACCTTC	CASSPISANYGYTF
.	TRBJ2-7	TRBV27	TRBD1	TGTGCCAGCAATGTGGACAGGCTTCCCTACGAGCAGTACTTC	CASNVDRLPYEQYF
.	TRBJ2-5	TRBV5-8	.	TGTGCCAGCAGCTCAAGCCGGCAGGGACAAGAGACCCAGTACTTC	CASSSSRQGQETQYF
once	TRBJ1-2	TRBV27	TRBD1	TGTGCCAGCACCTTAACAGGGGCTTCAGGGTCCTATGGCTACACCTTC	CASTLTGASGSYGYTF
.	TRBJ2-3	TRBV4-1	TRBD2	TGCGCCAGCAGCCAAGTTTTCCTAGCGGTGGGAGATACGCAGTATTTT	CASSQVFLAVGDTQYF
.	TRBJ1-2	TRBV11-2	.	TGTGCCAGCAGCTTAGATCGTGGAGGCTACACCTTC	CASSLDRGGYTF
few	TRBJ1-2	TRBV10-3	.	TGTGCCATCAGTGAGTCTTTCGAGTATGGCTACACCTTC	CAISESFEYGYTF
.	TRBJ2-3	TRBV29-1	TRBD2	TGCAGCGTTGATGGGGGTAGCGGGAGTGGCGCAGATACGCAGTATTTT	CSVDGGSGSGADTQYF